A single sample is the source of the 27 T cell receptor beta chains below, sequenced in a study of Graves' ophthalmopathy and Graves' hyperthyroidism. RNA served as the template for amplifying TCR beta CDR3 regions. An initial RT-PCR round employing HTBI primers preceded a second-round multiplex PCR. TCRdb passed the multiplex PCR reads through MiXCR, listing each CDR3 protein once. This sample has over a million distinct CDR3 sequences, with less than 45% found just once. Sequenced sample: peripheral blood or thyroid tissue (not recorded which). The receptors derive from an adult man with Graves' hyperthyroidism.

This clonotype was found many times. DNA for the CDR3: TGTGCCACCAGCACCGACAGGGCGGACGAGCAGTACTTC. It yields the protein CATSTDRADEQYF. The V gene is TRBV15, the J gene TRBJ2-7; 7 positions match TRBD1. V trimming: 4 bases; J trimming: 5 bases; junction bases outside the gene matches: 5. The CDR3 consists of 13 residues. Germline V gives CDR1 LNHNV, CDR2 YYDKDF (reference sequence).

This clonotype was seen ten or more times. The J gene is TRBJ2-7, the V gene TRBV7-2; 10 bases line up with TRBD2. Germline trimming cut 4 bases from V and 5 bases from J; bases unmatched to any gene: 8. The CDR3 spans 15 residues. The germline gives CDR1 SGHTA, CDR2 FQGNSA. The CDR3 DNA is TGTGCCAGCAGCTGGATAGCGGGAGGTTTCGACGAGCAGTACTTC. This codes for CASSWIAGGFDEQYF.

V is TRBV28 and J is TRBJ2-5, with 8 bases lining up with TRBD1. Trimming cost V 6 bases and J 5 bases; bases outside gene matches: 14. Per germline, CDR1 MDHEN and CDR2 SYDVKM. This CDR3 region has 16 residues. CDR3 protein: CASRGITPGQVETQYF. The CDR3 nucleotides read TGTGCCAGCAGAGGGATTACACCGGGACAGGTGGAGACCCAGTACTTC.

This clonotype was counted a few times. J is TRBJ2-7 and V is TRBV6-6; 11 bases fit TRBD1. CDR3 length: 16 amino acids. Per germline, CDR1 MNHNY and CDR2 SVGAGI (reference sequence). V was clipped by 0 bases and J by 7 bases; unmatched bases: 8. DNA for the CDR3: TGTGCCAGCAGTTACTCACCCGGACAGGGGGCGCGGGAGCAGTACTTC. It translates to CASSYSPGQGAREQYF.

This clonotype showed up many times. This chain links TRBV7-8 with TRBJ1-1; D not resolved. Germline V lookup: CDR1 SGHVS, CDR2 FQNEAQ. The CDR3 loop spans 18 amino acids. The germline V and J ends were trimmed by 0 bases and 0 bases, with 17 bases remaining between them. The CDR3 region is CASSLAPRQTALNTEAFF. The CDR3 DNA reads as TGTGCCAGCAGCTTAGCCCCGCGGCAAACAGCTTTGAACACTGAAGCTTTCTTT.

V usage is TRBV9 and J usage is TRBJ2-7; tentatively, D is TRBD1 or TRBD2 (5 bases each). CDR3 length: 14 amino acids. V lost 0 bases and J 4 bases, leaving 11 bases between the germline ends. Germline-derived CDR1 and CDR2 are SGDLS and YYNGEE. CDR3 nucleotides: TGTGCCAGCAGCGTAGGGGACGCAGCATACGAGCAGTACTTC. Amino acid sequence: CASSVGDAAYEQYF.

CDR3 bases: TGCGCCAGCAGTGCCGGACTAGCGGGAGGTTGGTACGAGCAGTACTTC. Protein: CASSAGLAGGWYEQYF. This rearrangement joins TRBV10-2 to TRBJ2-7, with 14 bases aligning to TRBD2. The CDR3 totals 16 residues. Losses at the gene ends were 4 bases for V and 4 bases for J; bases not matched to a gene: 6. Germline CDR1 reads WSHSY; CDR2 reads SAAADI.

In its sample, this clonotype was seen many times. The chain is built from TRBV7-9 and TRBJ2-7, with no clear D. This CDR3 spans 14 amino acids. Germline V lookup: CDR1 SEHNR, CDR2 FQNEAQ (reference sequence). V was clipped by 4 bases and J by 3 bases, with 13 bases between them. The CDR3 protein is CASSSPVSVYEQYF. The CDR3, as DNA: TGTGCCAGCAGCTCCCCAGTTTCGGTCTACGAGCAGTACTTC.

The table lists this clonotype with many counts. This chain uses TRBV20-1 with TRBJ2-5, with 12 bases identical to TRBD2. Losses at the gene ends were 3 bases for V and 4 bases for J; bases not matched to a gene: 6. The V gene's germline CDR1 is DFQATT and CDR2 SNEGSKA (reference sequence). This CDR3 contains 15 residues. The DNA for the CDR3 is TGCAGTGCTAGGCCTAGCGGGAGGGCCCGAGAGACCCAGTACTTC. Its protein product is CSARPSGRARETQYF.

This clonotype was picked up many times. The V gene is TRBV5-5, the J gene TRBJ2-2; a weak D match, TRBD1 (5 bases). The V gene lost 4 bases and the J gene lost 4 bases, with 11 bases spanning the gap. This CDR3 region has 14 residues. From germline, CDR1 is SGHKS and CDR2 YYEKEE (reference sequence). CDR3 residues: CASSIDRGTGELFF. The DNA of the CDR3 is TGTGCCAGCAGCATCGACAGAGGCACCGGGGAGCTGTTTTTT.

This clonotype was detected once. This chain joins TRBV19 and TRBJ2-2; D gene uncertain. The V end was cut by 11 bases, the J end by 6 bases, with 13 bases between. Germline assignment: CDR1 LNHDA and CDR2 SQIVND (reference sequence). The CDR3 has 12 amino acids. The CDR3 DNA reads as TGTGCCTGGAGTCCTGAAGCCGGGGAGCTGTTTTTT. It encodes CAWSPEAGELFF.

V and J are TRBV10-3 and TRBJ1-4; 12 bases map to TRBD1. The CDR3 is 16 amino acids. Germline CDR1 is ENHRY and CDR2 is SYGVKD. Unmatched junction bases numbered 5, after V lost 2 bases and J lost 7 bases. The CDR3 spells CAISEGTGGGGEKLFF. CDR3 DNA sequence: TGTGCCATCAGTGAGGGGACAGGGGGCGGAGGTGAAAAACTGTTTTTT.

This clonotype appeared a few times. This chain links TRBV4-3 with TRBJ2-7; D possibly matches TRBD1 or TRBD2 (5 bases each). The CDR3 is 16 amino acids. V lost 1 base and J lost 7, with 20 bases in between. Germline CDR1 and CDR2: LGHNA and YSLEER. The CDR3 coding sequence is TGCGCCAGCAGCCAAGGGAGTCATGAGGGGCTGATAGAGCAGTACTTC. The encoded protein is CASSQGSHEGLIEQYF.

The V and J genes are TRBV7-3 and TRBJ2-5; 8 nucleotides agree with TRBD1. The trim removed 3 bases at V and 4 bases at J, leaving 4 bases unmatched. There are 14 residues in the CDR3. CDR1 and CDR2 (germline): SGHTA, FQGTGA. In DNA, the CDR3 is TGTGCCAGCAGCTTTACAGGGGGGAGAGAGACCCAGTACTTC. Residues: CASSFTGGRETQYF. Together with reference TRBV7-3 and TRBJ2-5, the CDR3 gives the full variable domain: GAGVSQTPSNKVTEKGKYVELRCDPISGHTALYWYRQSLGQGPEFLIYFQGTGAADDSGLPNDRFFAVRPEGSVSTLKIQRTERGDSAVYLCASSFTGGRETQYFGPGTRLLVL.

The genes are TRBV7-2 and TRBJ1-5; D is perhaps TRBD1 (5 bases). From germline, CDR1 is SGHTA and CDR2 FQGNSA. V gave up 5 bases and J gave up 0 bases, with 17 bases separating them. The CDR3 spans 17 residues. The DNA for the CDR3 is TGTGCCAGCAGCCGCGTGATGGGGGATTATAGCAATCAGCCCCAGCATTTT. This codes for CASSRVMGDYSNQPQHF.

The count of this clonotype is one. V usage is TRBV10-3 and J usage is TRBJ2-5; 7 nucleotides match TRBD1. The CDR3 has 17 residues. In germline, CDR1 is ENHRY, CDR2 SYGVKD. V lost 4 bases to trimming and J lost 9 bases; unmatched junction nucleotides: 20. The CDR3 bases are TGTGCCATCAGTGGTCCGGGACAGCCGAACACCGGGGAGCCCCAGTACTTC. Its translation: CAISGPGQPNTGEPQYF.

This clonotype was detected once. A much bigger clone sits one base away, suggesting this may be a read error. The rearrangement uses TRBV11-2 and TRBJ2-5; D not resolved. This CDR3 is 11 amino acids long. Germline values: CDR1 SGHAT, CDR2 FQNNGV. The CDR3 loop is CVSINQETQYF. The CDR3 region has the DNA TGTGTCAGCATTAACCAAGAGACCCAGTACTTC. Using reference TRBV11-2 and TRBJ2-5 for the parts outside the CDR3, the full variable domain is EAGVAQSPRYKIIEKRQSVAFWCNPISGHATLYWYQQILGQGPKLLIQFQNNGVVDDSQLPKDRFSAERLKGVDSTLKIQPAKLEDSAVYLCVSINQETQYFGPGTRLLVL.

This clonotype has a count of ten or more. The chain is built from TRBV7-6 and TRBJ2-5; a possible D gene is TRBD2 (6 bases). Deletions cut 5 bases from V and 1 base from J, with 17 bases between. Germline V lookup: CDR1 SGHVS, CDR2 FNYEAQ. This CDR3 is 16 amino acids long. The CDR3 DNA reads as TGTGCCAGCAGCCGAAGAGGAGGAGGGACCCAAGAGACCCAGTACTTC. This translates into CASSRRGGGTQETQYF.

V is TRBV12-3 or TRBV12-4 and J is TRBJ2-2; D gene unclear. V dropped 7 bases and J dropped 0 bases, with 12 bases sitting between them. The CDR3 runs to 15 residues. CDR3 sequence reads: CASTLYSANTGELFF. CDR3 in DNA: TGTGCCAGCACCTTATACAGCGCGAACACCGGGGAGCTGTTTTTT.

The sample holds many counts of this clonotype. This rearrangement joins TRBV28 to TRBJ2-5; D perhaps matches TRBD1 (6 bases). Trimming left V 7 bases short and J 4 bases short, with 19 bases between. The CDR3 runs to 15 residues. Germline V gene sequence: CDR1 MDHEN, CDR2 SYDVKM. CDR3 in amino acids: CASTSPTGRLETQYF. The CDR3 coding sequence is TGTGCCAGCACCTCCCCGACAGGCCGTCTAGAGACCCAGTACTTC.

This clonotype has a count of ten or more. This chain uses TRBV12-3 or TRBV12-4 with TRBJ1-2; D unclear. The CDR3 totals 11 residues. The V and J ends lost 3 bases and 8 bases respectively, with 7 bases between them. The CDR3 DNA follows: TGTGCCAGCAGTTTCGATGACGGCTACACCTTC. Protein product: CASSFDDGYTF.

This clonotype has just a few counts. Since a much larger clone is just one base distant, this may be a read error. This chain joins TRBV29-1 and TRBJ1-2, with D unresolved. CDR3 size: 15 residues. Germline assignment: CDR1 SQVTM and CDR2 ANQGSEA. The CDR3 DNA reads TGCAGCGTTGGGGCCAGCCGCGGTTCCAGCTATGGCCACACCTTC. Protein: CSVGASRGSSYGHTF.

Worth noting for this clonotype: An end of the junction differs from the germline gene, which may be a read error. The V and J genes are TRBV6-1 and TRBJ1-2; D gene unclear. The CDR3 totals 12 residues. Per the germline V gene, CDR1 is MNHNS and CDR2 is SASEGT. The CDR3 protein is CATLDRAGVGAF. CDR3 in DNA: TGTGCCACCCTAGACCGGGCCGGGGTGGGCGCCTTC.

The V call is TRBV29-1, the J call TRBJ2-7; D is possibly TRBD2 (5 bases). V lost 0 bases and J lost 0, with 12 bases in between. The germline gives CDR1 SQVTM, CDR2 ANQGSEA. CDR3 length: 15 amino acids. This CDR3 reads CSVEDRGTSSYEQYF. Written as DNA, the CDR3 is TGCAGCGTTGAAGATCGGGGAACGAGCTCCTACGAGCAGTACTTC.

The V and J genes are TRBV11-2 and TRBJ1-2, with 10 positions matching TRBD1. Trimming cost V 1 base and J 3 bases; bases outside gene matches: 8. Germline V gives CDR1 SGHAT, CDR2 FQNNGV. The CDR3 runs to 17 residues. The CDR3, as DNA: TGTGCCAGCAGCTTAGTGGTCCGGGACAGGGGAGACTATGGCTACACCTTC. Translation: CASSLVVRDRGDYGYTF.

This clonotype was seen at least ten times. The chain joins TRBV6-5 to TRBJ1-4, with TRBD1 matching over 10 bases. Germline trimming cut 6 bases from V and 8 bases from J; bases unmatched to any gene: 3. There are 13 residues in the CDR3. Germline V gene lookup returns CDR1 MNHEY and CDR2 SVGAGI. The CDR3 DNA sequence: TGTGCCAGCAGGGGGACAGGGGAAGAAAAACTGTTTTTT. It codes for CASRGTGEEKLFF.

This clonotype was seen a few times. CDR3 loop: CASSLLAGEILYEQYF. CDR3 DNA sequence: TGTGCCAGCAGCTTATTAGCGGGGGAAATACTATACGAGCAGTACTTC. The chain combines TRBV7-8 with TRBJ2-7, with 9 bases that match TRBD2. The CDR3 covers 16 residues. V was clipped by 2 bases and J by 4 bases; unmatched bases: 9. The germline gives CDR1 SGHVS, CDR2 FQNEAQ.